These T cell receptor beta chains were read from a single sample in a study of cytomegalovirus exposure and HLA in healthy donors. Repertoires were generated with immunoSEQ multiplex PCR, while TCRdb's copy carries only in-frame clones and drops some. The profile shows some 160,000 clones, around 81% of them singletons. Material: PBMCs. These receptors came from a man in his forties in good health and CMV-seronegative. CDR3s include the opening cysteine and the closing phenylalanine or tryptophan. D genes are given only for firm matches. Not all rows give a size; the values are once, few, many and, for expanded clones, a class.

D gene: TRBD2; clone size: .; V gene: TRBV4-3; J gene: TRBJ2-1; CDR3 protein: CASSQDTTLGLNSYNEQFF; CDR3 DNA: TGCGCCAGCAGCCAAGATACCACCTTGGGACTAAACTCCTACAATGAGCAGTTCTTC
D gene: TRBD1; clone size: .; V gene: TRBV19; J gene: TRBJ1-1; CDR3 protein: CASSNPEGTGSTEAFF; CDR3 DNA: TGTGCCAGTAGTAACCCGGAAGGGACAGGGTCCACTGAAGCTTTCTTT
D gene: .; clone size: .; V gene: TRBV19; J gene: TRBJ1-5; CDR3 protein: CASSTGQSNQPQHF; CDR3 DNA: TGTGCCAGTAGTACCGGACAGAGCAATCAGCCCCAGCATTTT
D gene: TRBD2; clone size: .; V gene: TRBV30; J gene: TRBJ2-7; CDR3 protein: CAWSALAGTEQYF; CDR3 DNA: TGTGCCTGGAGTGCACTAGCGGGAACCGAGCAGTACTTC
D gene: .; clone size: .; V gene: TRBV6-6; J gene: TRBJ1-1; CDR3 protein: CASSWGGGNTEAFF; CDR3 DNA: TGTGCCAGCAGTTGGGGGGGAGGGAACACTGAAGCTTTCTTT
D gene: .; clone size: few; V gene: TRBV4-1; J gene: TRBJ1-2; CDR3 protein: CASSQLNYGYTF; CDR3 DNA: TGCGCCAGCAGCCAACTCAACTATGGCTACACCTTC
D gene: TRBD1; clone size: .; V gene: TRBV25-1; J gene: TRBJ1-5; CDR3 protein: CASSGPGTGSVDQPQHF; CDR3 DNA: TGTGCCAGCAGTGGCCCGGGGACAGGGTCCGTAGATCAGCCCCAGCATTTT
D gene: TRBD1; clone size: once; V gene: TRBV19; J gene: TRBJ1-1; CDR3 protein: CASSQKGAYNTEAFF; CDR3 DNA: TGTGCCAGTAGCCAGAAGGGGGCCTACAACACTGAAGCTTTCTTT
D gene: .; clone size: .; V gene: TRBV21-1; J gene: TRBJ2-7; CDR3 protein: CASSPRDYHSYEQYF; CDR3 DNA: TGTGCCAGCAGCCCCCGGGACTACCACTCCTACGAGCAGTACTTC
D gene: .; clone size: .; V gene: TRBV27; J gene: TRBJ1-1; CDR3 protein: CASAKDRLNTEAFF; CDR3 DNA: TGTGCCAGCGCCAAAGACAGATTGAACACTGAAGCTTTCTTT
D gene: .; clone size: .; V gene: TRBV11-1; J gene: TRBJ2-1; CDR3 protein: CASSLDRSNEQFF; CDR3 DNA: TGTGCCAGCAGCCTAGACAGGTCCAATGAGCAGTTCTTC
D gene: .; clone size: .; V gene: TRBV19; J gene: TRBJ1-3; CDR3 protein: CASSIPPSTGYSGNTIYF; CDR3 DNA: TGTGCCAGTAGTATCCCCCCTTCGACAGGCTACTCTGGAAACACCATATATTTT
D gene: .; clone size: .; V gene: TRBV25-1; J gene: TRBJ2-2; CDR3 protein: CASSGGVSGELFF; CDR3 DNA: TGTGCCAGCAGTGGGGGGGTTAGCGGGGAGCTGTTTTTT
D gene: TRBD1; clone size: .; V gene: TRBV9; J gene: TRBJ2-5; CDR3 protein: CASSPGTGRETQYF; CDR3 DNA: TGTGCCAGCAGCCCCGGGACAGGGAGGGAGACCCAGTACTTC
D gene: TRBD1; clone size: .; V gene: TRBV4-3; J gene: TRBJ1-3; CDR3 protein: CASSAQGAENTIYF; CDR3 DNA: TGCGCCAGCAGCGCACAGGGGGCAGAAAACACCATATATTTT
D gene: .; clone size: few; V gene: TRBV9; J gene: TRBJ2-1; CDR3 protein: CASSVAGPTSYNEQFF; CDR3 DNA: TGTGCCAGCAGCGTAGCAGGCCCCACCTCCTACAATGAGCAGTTCTTC
D gene: TRBD1; clone size: .; V gene: TRBV11-2; J gene: TRBJ1-2; CDR3 protein: CASSSRDRGLYGYTF; CDR3 DNA: TGTGCCAGCAGCTCCCGGGACAGGGGACTCTATGGCTACACCTTC
D gene: .; clone size: .; V gene: TRBV10-3; J gene: TRBJ2-1; CDR3 protein: CAISDRANEQFF; CDR3 DNA: TGTGCCATCAGTGACAGGGCTAATGAGCAGTTCTTC
D gene: .; clone size: once; V gene: TRBV5-1; J gene: TRBJ1-3; CDR3 protein: CASSWNAGSGNTIYF; CDR3 DNA: TGCGCCAGCAGCTGGAACGCAGGGTCCGGAAACACCATATATTTT
D gene: TRBD1; clone size: .; V gene: TRBV7-9; J gene: TRBJ1-2; CDR3 protein: CASSSSGTGVSGYTF; CDR3 DNA: TGTGCCAGCAGTTCGTCAGGGACAGGTGTCTCCGGCTACACCTTC
D gene: .; clone size: .; V gene: TRBV13; J gene: TRBJ2-1; CDR3 protein: CASSNYGTYNEQFF; CDR3 DNA: TGTGCCAGCAGCAACTATGGGACTTATAATGAGCAGTTCTTC
D gene: .; clone size: .; V gene: TRBV7-9; J gene: TRBJ2-7; CDR3 protein: CASSLPLRGEDEQYF; CDR3 DNA: TGTGCCAGCAGCTTACCGCTCCGTGGGGAGGACGAGCAGTACTTC
D gene: .; clone size: .; V gene: TRBV7-9; J gene: TRBJ1-1; CDR3 protein: CSSSLTLNTEAFF; CDR3 DNA: TGTTCCAGCAGCTTAACTTTGAACACTGAAGCTTTCTTT
D gene: .; clone size: .; V gene: TRBV7-9; J gene: TRBJ1-4; CDR3 protein: CASSESRFGEKLFF; CDR3 DNA: TGTGCCAGCAGCGAGAGTCGGTTCGGTGAAAAACTGTTTTTT
D gene: TRBD2; clone size: .; V gene: TRBV15; J gene: TRBJ2-1; CDR3 protein: CATSSGLGINEQFF; CDR3 DNA: TGTGCCACCAGCAGCGGACTAGGGATCAATGAGCAGTTCTTC
D gene: .; clone size: .; V gene: TRBV5-1; J gene: TRBJ2-7; CDR3 protein: CASSFTVPAAPYEQYF; CDR3 DNA: TGCGCCAGCAGCTTCACAGTTCCAGCGGCACCTTACGAGCAGTACTTC
D gene: TRBD1; clone size: .; V gene: TRBV9; J gene: TRBJ1-4; CDR3 protein: CASSRRTGGEKLFF; CDR3 DNA: TGTGCCAGCAGCCGAAGGACAGGGGGGGAAAAACTGTTTTTT